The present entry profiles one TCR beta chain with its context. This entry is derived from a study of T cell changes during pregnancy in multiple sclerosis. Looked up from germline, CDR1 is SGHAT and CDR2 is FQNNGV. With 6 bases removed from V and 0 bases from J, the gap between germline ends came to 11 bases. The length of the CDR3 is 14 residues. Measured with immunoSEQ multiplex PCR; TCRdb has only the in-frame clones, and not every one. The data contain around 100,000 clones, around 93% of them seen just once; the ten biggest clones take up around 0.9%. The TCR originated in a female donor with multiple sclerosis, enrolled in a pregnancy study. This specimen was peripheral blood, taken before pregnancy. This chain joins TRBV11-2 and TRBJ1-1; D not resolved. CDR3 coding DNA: TGTGCCAGCAGTGTGTCGGGAGTGAACACTGAAGCTTTCTTT. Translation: CASSVSGVNTEAFF. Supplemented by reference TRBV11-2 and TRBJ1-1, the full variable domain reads EAGVAQSPRYKIIEKRQSVAFWCNPISGHATLYWYQQILGQGPKLLIQFQNNGVVDDSQLPKDRFSAERLKGVDSTLKIQPAKLEDSAVYLCASSVSGVNTEAFFGQGTRLTVV.